This is a list of T cell receptor beta chains from one sample in a study of blood T cell repertoires in COVID-19. Sequencing used immunoSEQ multiplex PCR; TCRdb keeps in-frame clones, though not all of them. Here the sample spans more than 55,000 clones, more than 80% being singletons. Sequences were obtained from peripheral blood. These receptors came from a woman aged 55 to 70 with COVID-19, enrolled during active disease. Both conserved end residues are part of each CDR3. D genes are given only for firm matches. Where a row states a size, it is once, few, many or the class of an expanded clone; other rows omit it.

d_call,v_call,cdr3_length,j_call,clone_size,cdr3_nt,cdr3_aa
NA,TRBV5-1,13,TRBJ1-1,NA,TGCGCCAGCAGGGGCACGATGAACACTGAAGCTTTCTTT,CASRGTMNTEAFF
NA,TRBV15,16,TRBJ2-3,NA,TGTGCCACCAGCAGAGATCTCCCCGCCCGGACAGATACGCAGTATTTT,CATSRDLPARTDTQYF
NA,TRBV4-1,13,TRBJ1-4,few,TGCGCCAGCAGTTGGAACAGGGTTGAAAAACTGTTTTTT,CASSWNRVEKLFF
NA,TRBV4-1,17,TRBJ1-5,NA,TGCGCCAGCAGCCAAGTGAAAGGGGGAGTTGTAAGTCAGCCCCAGCATTTT,CASSQVKGGVVSQPQHF
NA,TRBV30,12,TRBJ2-5,NA,TGTGCCTGGCGACTGGCACAAGAGACCCAGTACTTC,CAWRLAQETQYF
NA,TRBV7-8,14,TRBJ2-3,NA,TGTGCCAGCAGCTTAGATCTCGCGCCAGATACGCAGTATTTT,CASSLDLAPDTQYF
TRBD1,TRBV6-5,15,TRBJ1-5,NA,TGTGCCAGCAGGGCGGGACAGGGTGGCAATCAGCCCCAGCATTTT,CASRAGQGGNQPQHF
TRBD1,TRBV5-8,16,TRBJ2-5,NA,TGTGCCAGCAGGTCTGCCGGGACAGGGGTCAGAGAGACCCAGTACTTC,CASRSAGTGVRETQYF
TRBD2,TRBV6-5,13,TRBJ2-3,NA,TGTGCCAGCAGTTGGGCACTAGCGGGAACGCAGTATTTT,CASSWALAGTQYF
NA,TRBV6-6,15,TRBJ1-4,NA,TGTGCCAGCAGCTCCTCAGGTTCAACTAATGAAAAACTGTTTTTT,CASSSSGSTNEKLFF
TRBD1,TRBV28,17,TRBJ1-6,NA,TGTGCCAGCAGCGATCCGGGACAGGGTTATTATAATTCACCCCTCCACTTT,CASSDPGQGYYNSPLHF
TRBD1,TRBV2,13,TRBJ1-2,NA,TGTGCCAGGACAGGGGGCGGTAACTATGGCTACACCTTC,CARTGGGNYGYTF
NA,TRBV7-8,15,TRBJ1-1,few,TGTGCCAGCAGCTTAGCGTCGAACAGAATCACTGAAGCTTTCTTT,CASSLASNRITEAFF
NA,TRBV19,17,TRBJ2-3,NA,TGTGCCAGTAGTTCCCCGAATAGCGCAGCTAGCACAGATACGCAGTATTTT,CASSSPNSAASTDTQYF
TRBD2,TRBV24-1,16,TRBJ2-2,NA,TGTGCCACCAGTGAAAGGACTAGCGGGGACACCGGGGAGCTGTTTTTT,CATSERTSGDTGELFF
TRBD1,TRBV11-3,15,TRBJ1-1,NA,TGTGCCAGCAGCACGGGACAGGGGAAGAACACTGAAGCTTTCTTT,CASSTGQGKNTEAFF
TRBD1,TRBV2,15,TRBJ2-7,NA,TGTGCCAGCAGGGGACCGGGACAGCAGTCCTACGAGCAGTACTTC,CASRGPGQQSYEQYF
TRBD2,TRBV5-3,16,TRBJ2-1,NA,TGTGCCAGAAGCACTCTGACTAGCGGGGTATACAATGAGCAGTTCTTC,CARSTLTSGVYNEQFF
TRBD1,TRBV5-6,14,TRBJ2-3,few,TGTGCCAGCAGCTTTCCAGGGGGCGCAGATACGCAGTATTTT,CASSFPGGADTQYF
NA,TRBV6-4,13,TRBJ1-1,NA,TGTGCCAGCAACAGGCCTGGGGTCACTGAAGCTTTCTTT,CASNRPGVTEAFF
NA,TRBV6-4,16,TRBJ2-2,NA,TGTGCCAGCAGTGACTCGGTCGGAGCGAACACCGGGGAGCTGTTTTTT,CASSDSVGANTGELFF